The rows below give T cell receptor beta chains drawn from one sample of a study of CD8+ T cells in alopecia areata. The method was immunoSEQ multiplex PCR; TCRdb's version includes in-frame clones alone and lacks a portion of them. The data show approximately 98,000 clones, roughly 64% seen once. The sample taken for sequencing was CD8+ T cells sorted from blood. The receptor set was obtained from a human donor in good health. Both conserved end residues are part of each CDR3. A D gene is named only where the DNA matches it firmly. Clone size is shown for a subset of rows, as once, few, many or a class of expanded clone.

size | J | D | V | CDR3 | DNA
. | TRBJ1-5 | TRBD1 | TRBV4-3 | CASSPTGGNQPQHF | TGCGCCAGCAGCCCCACAGGGGGCAATCAGCCCCAGCATTTT
. | TRBJ2-5 | . | TRBV30 | CAWSVGGPGETQYF | TGTGCCTGGAGTGTAGGGGGGCCGGGAGAGACCCAGTACTTC
once | TRBJ2-1 | . | TRBV29-1 | CSVTGTEGGNEQFF | TGCAGCGTCACCGGGACAGAGGGGGGCAATGAGCAGTTCTTC
few | TRBJ2-2 | . | TRBV29-1 | CSHLIDALVNTGELFF | TGCAGCCACCTTATCGACGCCCTGGTGAACACCGGGGAGCTGTTTTTT
. | TRBJ1-6 | TRBD1 | TRBV5-1 | CASSLDRGYSPLHF | TGCGCCAGCAGCTTGGACAGGGGATATTCACCCCTCCACTTT
once | TRBJ2-5 | TRBD1 | TRBV28 | CASSLTGPGETQYF | TGTGCCAGCAGTTTGACAGGGCCTGGGGAGACCCAGTACTTC
. | TRBJ1-1 | . | TRBV25-1 | CASSDGTEAFF | TGTGCCAGCAGTGATGGAACTGAAGCTTTCTTT
. | TRBJ1-2 | . | TRBV2 | CASSETNYGYTF | TGTGCCAGCAGTGAAACTAACTATGGCTACACCTTC
. | TRBJ2-7 | . | TRBV4-3 | CASSSDQGYEQYF | TGCGCCAGCAGCTCCGACCAGGGCTACGAGCAGTACTTC
. | TRBJ2-1 | TRBD2 | TRBV4-1 | CASSQVAGGLEQFF | TGCGCCAGCAGCCAAGTTGCGGGGGGGCTCGAGCAGTTCTTC
. | TRBJ2-7 | . | TRBV9 | CASSPGPYGYEQYF | TGTGCCAGCAGCCCGGGACCGTACGGTTACGAGCAGTACTTC
. | TRBJ2-1 | TRBD2 | TRBV29-1 | CSVGGTSFLVNEQFF | TGCAGCGTTGGAGGGACTAGCTTTCTTGTCAATGAGCAGTTCTTC
. | TRBJ2-1 | . | TRBV5-1 | CASSLADVVLEQFF | TGCGCCAGCAGCTTGGCCGACGTGGTGCTTGAGCAGTTCTTC
. | TRBJ2-7 | . | TRBV7-9 | CASSATSVEQYF | TGTGCCAGCAGCGCAACGAGCGTAGAGCAGTACTTC
. | TRBJ2-7 | . | TRBV5-1 | CASSDLGREQYF | TGCGCCAGCAGCGACCTGGGGCGGGAGCAGTACTTC
few | TRBJ2-7 | . | TRBV29-1 | CSVEDRRSRRGPYEQYF | TGCAGCGTTGAAGATCGCAGGTCTCGCAGGGGTCCCTACGAGCAGTACTTC
. | TRBJ2-2 | . | TRBV15 | CATGSVGDTGELFF | TGTGCCACGGGGAGTGTCGGGGACACCGGGGAGCTGTTTTTT
. | TRBJ2-7 | . | TRBV28 | CASSPTENEQYF | TGTGCCAGCAGTCCGACAGAGAACGAGCAGTACTTC
few | TRBJ2-1 | . | TRBV19 | CASRMVGNEQFF | TGTGCCAGTAGGATGGTGGGGAATGAGCAGTTCTTC
. | TRBJ1-2 | . | TRBV29-1 | CSVEFENYYGYTF | TGCAGCGTTGAATTCGAAAATTACTATGGCTACACCTTC
few | TRBJ1-2 | TRBD1 | TRBV10-3 | CAISETRGTGEDGYTF | TGTGCCATCAGTGAGACTAGGGGGACAGGGGAGGATGGCTACACCTTC
few | TRBJ1-5 | TRBD1 | TRBV19 | CASSTTDRGNQPQHF | TGTGCCAGTAGTACCACCGACAGGGGCAATCAGCCCCAGCATTTT
. | TRBJ1-6 | . | TRBV7-8 | CASSFVGWGDSPLHF | TGTGCCAGCAGCTTCGTGGGGTGGGGGGATTCACCCCTCCACTTT
. | TRBJ1-2 | TRBD1 | TRBV7-9 | CASSSMTGTGARNYGYTF | TGTGCCAGCAGCTCAATGACGGGGACAGGGGCTAGGAACTATGGCTACACCTTC
few | TRBJ2-1 | TRBD2 | TRBV2 | CASSELPSGGMVIRGNEQFF | TGTGCCAGCAGTGAGCTGCCCAGCGGGGGTATGGTTATTAGGGGGAATGAGCAGTTCTTC
. | TRBJ2-3 | . | TRBV27 | CASSFSGGTDTQYF | TGTGCCAGCAGTTTTTCAGGGGGCACAGATACGCAGTATTTT
few | TRBJ2-3 | TRBD2 | TRBV9 | CASSASLTSGGYTDTQYF | TGTGCCAGCAGCGCCAGCCTGACTAGCGGGGGATACACAGATACGCAGTATTTT
. | TRBJ1-6 | TRBD1 | TRBV5-1 | CASSPGQVNGDSPLHF | TGCGCCAGCAGCCCGGGACAGGTCAACGGAGATTCACCCCTCCACTTT
. | TRBJ2-1 | . | TRBV6-6 | CASSTLGGQGEQFF | TGTGCCAGCAGTACCCTTGGGGGGCAGGGTGAGCAGTTCTTC
. | TRBJ2-2 | . | TRBV19 | CATSWRNTGELFF | TGTGCCACATCCTGGAGGAACACCGGGGAGCTGTTTTTT
. | TRBJ1-2 | . | TRBV9 | CASGGTGYGYTF | TGTGCCAGCGGCGGGACGGGCTATGGCTACACCTTC